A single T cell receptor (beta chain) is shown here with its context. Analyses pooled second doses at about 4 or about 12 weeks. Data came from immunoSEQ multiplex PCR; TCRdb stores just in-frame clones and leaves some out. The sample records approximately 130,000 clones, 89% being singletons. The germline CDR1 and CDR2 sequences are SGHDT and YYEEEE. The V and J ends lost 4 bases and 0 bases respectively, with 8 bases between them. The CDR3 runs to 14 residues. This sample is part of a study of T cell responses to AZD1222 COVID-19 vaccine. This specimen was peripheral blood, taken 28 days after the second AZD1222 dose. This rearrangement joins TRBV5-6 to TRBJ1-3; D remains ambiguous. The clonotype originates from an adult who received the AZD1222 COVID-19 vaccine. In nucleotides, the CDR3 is TGTGCCAGCAGCGTGGGGTACTCTGGAAACACCATATATTTT. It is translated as CASSVGYSGNTIYF.